The present entry profiles one TCR beta chain with its context. Other DNA sequences in the sample encode the same CDR3. Sequenced by immunoSEQ multiplex PCR; TCRdb stores in-frame clones only, minus some. The repertoire holds about 1.4 million clones, with 95% to 97% as singletons. Germline CDR1 is SGDLS and CDR2 is YYNGEE. Trimming took 4 bases from V and 0 from J, leaving 5 bases between them. This CDR3 is built from 14 residues. There were only Caucasian adults among the donors, and all lived in Nashville, Tennessee. The source of the sample is a study of shared clonotypes between healthy human individuals.

This TCR derives from a young man in good health. Sequencing input: naive CD4+ T cells sorted from blood. Specified subset: CD45RA+ positively selected. This chain joins TRBV9 and TRBJ2-6; D not resolved. As DNA, the CDR3 is TGTGCCAGCAGCCAACGCTCTGGGGCCAACGTCCTGACTTTC. The encoded protein is CASSQRSGANVLTF.